The clone carrying this T cell receptor (beta chain) was picked up a small number of times. From the PCR reads, TCRdb re-called clones with MiXCR. There are around 10,000 clones in the sample; 31% occur only once, and around 16% lies in the top ten. No patient received treatment before thyroid surgery. These data originate in a study of metastatic and nonmetastatic thyroid tumors. There are 16 residues in the CDR3. The V and J ends lost 4 bases and 7 bases, in that order; junction bases with no gene match: 13. The V gene's germline CDR1 is LGHNA and CDR2 YSLEER. The chain joins TRBV4-3 to TRBJ2-1; the match to TRBD2 covers 7 bases. The receptor's source is a female donor with papillary thyroid cancer or a benign thyroid nodule (not recorded which). Some clones in this sample may be carry-over from other donors' samples. Sequenced: adjacent normal tissue. CDR3: CASSPVSLAEQNEQFF. The CDR3, as DNA: TGCGCCAGCAGCCCTGTATCTCTAGCGGAGCAGAATGAGCAGTTCTTC.